Below, 20 T cell receptor beta chains from the same sample are listed, as sequenced in a study of T cells in Graves' hyperthyroidism and ophthalmopathy. Amplified TCR beta CDR3 regions came from RNA transcripts. First-round RT-PCR of the TCR CDR3 relied on the HTBI primer set. One entry per CDR3 protein results from TCRdb running MiXCR on the multiplex PCR reads. The data hold over 400,000 distinct CDR3 sequences, with around 15% observed a single time. The specimen sequenced was blood. The source is a man between 18 and 35 years old with Graves' ophthalmopathy.

This clonotype was picked up a small number of times. This chain joins TRBV11-1 and TRBJ2-7; tentative D call: TRBD1 (6 bases). CDR1 SGHAT and CDR2 FQDESV come from the germline V gene (reference sequence). The germline V and J ends were trimmed by 1 base and 3 bases, with 10 bases remaining between them. The CDR3 has 14 amino acids. The CDR3 nucleotides are TGTGCCAGCAGCTTAGTCGGGACACACTACGAGCAGTACTTC. This sequence encodes CASSLVGTHYEQYF.

This clonotype was found many times. This chain joins TRBV27 and TRBJ2-1; TRBD2 agrees at 14 bases. Germline CDR1 is MNHEY and CDR2 is SMNVEV (reference sequence). V trimming: 1 base; J trimming: 7 bases; junction bases outside the gene matches: 12. The CDR3 consists of 19 residues. The CDR3 DNA sequence: TGTGCCAGCAGTTTATATGCGTTGGGACTAGCGGGAGTGTTGAATGAGCAGTTCTTC. Encoded protein: CASSLYALGLAGVLNEQFF.

Comments on this clonotype: This may come from a read error, since a much larger clone is one base off. V is TRBV10-3 and J is TRBJ2-3; 10 nucleotides match TRBD2. Looked up from germline, CDR1 is ENHRY and CDR2 is SYGVKD. The length of the CDR3 is 17 residues. J gave up 5 bases and V 6 bases, and 14 bases lay outside the gene matches. The CDR3 DNA is TGTGCCATCAGCTTAAGCGGGAGGGCCGGGGGCATAGATACGCAGTATTTT. Translated, it gives CAISLSGRAGGIDTQYF.

This chain uses TRBV28 with TRBJ1-5; TRBD1 agrees at 9 bases. CDR3 length: 15 amino acids. CDR1 is MDHEN and CDR2 is SYDVKM in the germline V gene. The ends lost 4 bases at V and 7 bases at J; junction bases unmatched: 8. The CDR3 region is CASSSFGTGTQPQHF. The DNA of the CDR3 is TGTGCCAGCAGTTCATTTGGGACAGGGACACAGCCCCAGCATTTT.

The chain employs TRBV9 and TRBJ2-1; D possibly corresponds to TRBD2 (5 bases). Trimming pared 3 bases from V and 2 bases from J, leaving 12 bases between. The CDR3 totals 15 residues. The germline V gene encodes CDR1 SGDLS and CDR2 YYNGEE. DNA of the CDR3: TGTGCCAGCAGCGAGGGTAGCGCGACCTACAATGAGCAGTTCTTC. Amino acids: CASSEGSATYNEQFF.

V usage is TRBV20-1 and J usage is TRBJ2-7; 7 bases map to TRBD1. The ends lost 5 bases at V and 4 bases at J; junction bases unmatched: 5. Germline CDR1 DFQATT, CDR2 SNEGSKA (reference sequence). The CDR3 runs to 12 residues. The CDR3 reads CSAPRQGYEQYF. In DNA form, the CDR3 reads TGCAGTGCTCCGCGACAGGGTTACGAGCAGTACTTC.

The table lists this clonotype with a few counts. This sequence joins TRBV6-1 and TRBJ1-4; the D is unclear. The CDR3 consists of 14 residues. The V gene's germline CDR1 is MNHNS and CDR2 SASEGT. V lost 1 base to trimming and J lost 8 bases, with 11 bases between them. CDR3 loop: CASSEGRDGEKLFF. CDR3 sequence (DNA): TGTGCCAGCAGTGAAGGGAGGGATGGAGAAAAACTGTTTTTT.

This clonotype was observed at least ten times. The chain links TRBV5-1 to TRBJ2-7, with TRBD2 matching 9 bases. The CDR3 runs 16 residues. Unmatched junction bases numbered 10, after V lost 6 bases and J lost 0 bases. CDR1 is SGHRS, CDR2 YFSETQ, per germline. CDR3 bases: TGCGCCAGCACGACTAGCGGCGCTTCGAGCTCCTACGAGCAGTACTTC. It yields the protein CASTTSGASSSYEQYF.

This clonotype was observed many times. This sequence joins TRBV11-2 and TRBJ2-5, with 12 bases fitting TRBD2. The CDR3 is 15 residues long. V was clipped by 6 bases and J by 2 bases; unmatched bases: 4. CDR1 is SGHAT, CDR2 FQNNGV, per germline. The CDR3 is CASSKLAGGQETQYF. CDR3 nucleotide sequence: TGTGCCAGCAGTAAACTAGCGGGGGGACAAGAGACCCAGTACTTC.

This clonotype occurred a few times. The chain recombines TRBV4-1 with TRBJ1-1; D is undetermined. V gave up 0 bases and J gave up 1 base, with 15 bases separating them. From germline, CDR1 is MGHRA and CDR2 YSYEKL. This CDR3 region has 17 residues. The CDR3 loop reads CASSQDIHSGSNTEAFF. In nucleotides, the CDR3 is TGCGCCAGCAGCCAAGATATACATTCTGGATCGAACACTGAAGCTTTCTTT.

The chain joins TRBV7-9 to TRBJ2-7, with 9 bases matching TRBD1. The CDR3 spans 14 residues. The germline V gene encodes CDR1 SEHNR and CDR2 FQNEAQ (reference sequence). The V and J ends lost 2 bases and 6 bases, in that order; junction bases with no gene match: 5. This CDR3 is CASSLSGQGLEQYF. The CDR3, as DNA: TGTGCCAGCAGCTTATCAGGACAGGGGCTCGAGCAGTACTTC.

This clonotype showed up many times. A junction end diverges from the germline sequence, so it may reflect a read error. The V and J genes are TRBV7-7 and TRBJ2-2; D is perhaps TRBD1 (6 bases). CDR1 is SSHAT and CDR2 is FNYEAQ in the germline V gene (reference sequence). The CDR3 sequence is 14 residues long. CDR3: CASSWGQNTGELFF. DNA for the CDR3: TGTGCTAGCAGCTGGGGACAGAACACCGGGGAGCTGTTTTTT.

V usage is TRBV27 and J usage is TRBJ1-2; no firm D call. The CDR3 has 14 residues. V was trimmed by 3 bases and J by 4 bases, leaving 12 bases between them. In germline, CDR1 is MNHEY, CDR2 SMNVEV (reference sequence). The CDR3 loop reads CASSFDARPYGYTF. The CDR3 nucleotides are TGTGCCAGCAGTTTCGATGCCAGGCCCTATGGCTACACCTTC.

This clonotype has at least ten counts. The chain couples TRBV27 to TRBJ2-1; 14 bases are a match to TRBD2. Trimming cost V 0 bases and J 9 bases; bases outside gene matches: 1. CDR3 size: 15 residues. Germline V gene sequence: CDR1 MNHEY, CDR2 SMNVEV (reference sequence). The DNA for the CDR3 is TGTGCCAGCAGTTTATCGACTAGCGGGGGGGCTGAGCAGTTCTTC. Translated: CASSLSTSGGAEQFF.

This clonotype was seen at least ten times. The chain employs TRBV12-3 or TRBV12-4 and TRBJ2-1; 8 bases are shared with TRBD1. The CDR3 extends over 15 amino acids. Trimming took 2 bases from V and 2 from J; bases not matched to a gene: 2. This chain's CDR3 is CASSLRTGPYNEQFF. Here the CDR3 DNA reads TGTGCCAGCAGTTTAAGGACAGGGCCCTACAATGAGCAGTTCTTC.

The chain carries TRBV7-9 and TRBJ2-7; D is perhaps TRBD2 (5 bases). Germline V gene sequence: CDR1 SEHNR, CDR2 FQNEAQ (reference sequence). V was clipped by 5 bases and J by 0 bases, with 20 bases between them. The CDR3 length is 17 residues. The CDR3 DNA is TGTGCCAGCAGCCACTTATATGGGAGAACTAGCTCCTACGAGCAGTACTTC. It is translated as CASSHLYGRTSSYEQYF.

The chain recombines TRBV2 with TRBJ2-5; 9 bases are a match to TRBD2. Germline CDR1 is SNHLY and CDR2 is FYNNEI. After removal of 2 bases from V and 9 bases from J, the junction contained 22 bases not matched to a gene. CDR3 length equals 19 residues. The CDR3 sequence is CASSEQGLAGPLVQGAQYF. The CDR3 coding sequence is TGTGCCAGCAGTGAACAGGGACTAGCAGGCCCTTTAGTCCAGGGCGCCCAGTACTTC.

At least ten counts were recorded for this clonotype. The chain is built from TRBV6-1 and TRBJ1-1; TRBD1 matches at 7 bases. From germline, CDR1 is MNHNS and CDR2 SASEGT. The CDR3 loop spans 12 amino acids. The V segment lost 5 bases and the J segment 7 bases; nucleotides outside the gene matches: 4. The CDR3 nucleotides are TGTGCCAGCAGTTCCACAGGGGTTGAAGCTTTCTTT. As protein: CASSSTGVEAFF.

This clonotype was observed at least ten times. The V gene is TRBV11-3, the J gene TRBJ2-3; the D is unclear. There are 12 residues in the CDR3. The germline CDR1 and CDR2 sequences are SGHNT and YENEEA. V lost 5 bases to trimming and J lost 3 bases, with 6 bases between them. The CDR3: CASSPFTDTQYF. The DNA for the CDR3 is TGTGCCAGCAGCCCCTTTACAGATACGCAGTATTTT.

In regard to this clonotype: One junction end does not reproduce the germline sequence, and a read error may be involved. The chain recombines TRBV7-6 with TRBJ2-5, with TRBD2 identical over 7 bases. Germline CDR1 and CDR2: SGHVS and FNYEAQ. The CDR3 is made up of 16 amino acids. CDR3 in amino acids: CASSLVKRGGPGTQYF. In DNA, the CDR3 is TGTGCCAGCAGTTTAGTAAAACGCGGGGGTCCGGGGACCCAGTACTTC.